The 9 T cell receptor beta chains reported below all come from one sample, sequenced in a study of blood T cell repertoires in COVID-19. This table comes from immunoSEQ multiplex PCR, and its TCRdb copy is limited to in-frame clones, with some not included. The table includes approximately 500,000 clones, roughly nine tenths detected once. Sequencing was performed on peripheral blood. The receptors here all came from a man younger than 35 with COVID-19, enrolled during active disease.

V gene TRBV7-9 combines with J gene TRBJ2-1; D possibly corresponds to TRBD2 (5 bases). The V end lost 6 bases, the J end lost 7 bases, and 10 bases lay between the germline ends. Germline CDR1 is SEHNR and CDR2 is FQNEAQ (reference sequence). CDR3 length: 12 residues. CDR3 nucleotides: TGTGCCAGCAGATCCGAGGGAAATGAGCAGTTCTTC. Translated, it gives CASRSEGNEQFF.

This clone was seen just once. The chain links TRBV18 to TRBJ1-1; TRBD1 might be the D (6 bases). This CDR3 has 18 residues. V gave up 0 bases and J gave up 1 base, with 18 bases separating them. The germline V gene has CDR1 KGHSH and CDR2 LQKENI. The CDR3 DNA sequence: TGTGCCAGCTCACCACCGAATACATTATTGACAGGGAACACTGAAGCTTTCTTT. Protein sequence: CASSPPNTLLTGNTEAFF. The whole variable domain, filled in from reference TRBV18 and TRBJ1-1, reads NAGVMQNPRHLVRRRGQEARLRCSPMKGHSHVYWYRQLPEEGLKFMVYLQKENIIDESGMPKERFSAEFPKEGPSILRIQQVVRGDSAAYFCASSPPNTLLTGNTEAFFGQGTRLTVV.

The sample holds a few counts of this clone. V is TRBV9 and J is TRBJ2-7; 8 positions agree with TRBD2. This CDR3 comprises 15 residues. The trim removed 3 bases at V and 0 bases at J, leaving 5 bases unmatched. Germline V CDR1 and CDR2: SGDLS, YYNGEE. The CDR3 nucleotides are TGTGCCAGCAGCGAGGCCGGGACTAGCTCCTACGAGCAGTACTTC. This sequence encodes CASSEAGTSSYEQYF.

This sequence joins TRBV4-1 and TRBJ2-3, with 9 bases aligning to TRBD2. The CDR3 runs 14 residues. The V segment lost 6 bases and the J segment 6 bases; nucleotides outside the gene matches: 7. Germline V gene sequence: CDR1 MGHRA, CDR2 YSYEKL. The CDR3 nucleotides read TGCGCCAGCAGTCCTATTACTAGCGGGGATACGCAGTATTTT. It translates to CASSPITSGDTQYF.

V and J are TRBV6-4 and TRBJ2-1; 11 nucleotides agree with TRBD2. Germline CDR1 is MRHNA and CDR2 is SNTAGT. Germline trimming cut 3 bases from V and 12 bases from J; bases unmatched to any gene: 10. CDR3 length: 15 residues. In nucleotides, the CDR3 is TGTGCCAGCAGTGATACCCTAGCGGGAGGTTCTCTGCAGTTCTTC. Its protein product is CASSDTLAGGSLQFF.

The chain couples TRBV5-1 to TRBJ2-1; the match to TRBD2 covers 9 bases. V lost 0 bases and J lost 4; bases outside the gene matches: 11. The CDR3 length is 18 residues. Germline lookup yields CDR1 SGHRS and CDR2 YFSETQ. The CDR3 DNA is TGCGCCAGCAGCTTGGGCTACGGCAGCGGGAGGAGATACAATGAGCAGTTCTTC. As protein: CASSLGYGSGRRYNEQFF. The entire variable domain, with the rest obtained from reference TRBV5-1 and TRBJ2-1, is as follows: KAGVTQTPRYLIKTRGQQVTLSCSPISGHRSVSWYQQTPGQGLQFLFEYFSETQRNKGNFPGRFSGRQFSNSRSEMNVSTLELGDSALYLCASSLGYGSGRRYNEQFFGPGTRLTVL.

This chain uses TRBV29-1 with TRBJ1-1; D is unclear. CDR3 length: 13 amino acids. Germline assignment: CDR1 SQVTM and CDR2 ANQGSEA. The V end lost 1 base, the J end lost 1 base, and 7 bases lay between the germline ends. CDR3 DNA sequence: TGCAGCGTTGAAGTTGCAGGGAACACTGAAGCTTTCTTT. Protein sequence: CSVEVAGNTEAFF.

CDR3 nucleotide sequence: TGTGCCAGCTCACCGGCAACGGGGTACGAGCAGTACTTC. Encoded protein: CASSPATGYEQYF. The chain joins TRBV18 to TRBJ2-7; possible D gene TRBD2, 5 bases. Germline V gene data show CDR1 as KGHSH and CDR2 as LQKENI. The CDR3 runs to 13 residues. The V and J ends lost 3 bases and 4 bases respectively, with 10 bases between them.

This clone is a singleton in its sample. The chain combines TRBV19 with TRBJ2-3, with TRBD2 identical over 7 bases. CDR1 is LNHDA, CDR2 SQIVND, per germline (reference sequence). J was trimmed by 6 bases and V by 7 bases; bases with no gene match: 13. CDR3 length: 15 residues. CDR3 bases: TGTGCCAGTAACCTAGGGACCCGGGGGGTGGATACGCAGTATTTT. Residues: CASNLGTRGVDTQYF. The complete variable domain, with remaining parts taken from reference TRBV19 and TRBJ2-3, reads DGGITQSPKYLFRKEGQNVTLSCEQNLNHDAMYWYRQDPGQGLRLIYYSQIVNDFQKGDIAEGYSVSREKKESFPLTVTSAQKNPTAFYLCASNLGTRGVDTQYFGPGTRLTVL.